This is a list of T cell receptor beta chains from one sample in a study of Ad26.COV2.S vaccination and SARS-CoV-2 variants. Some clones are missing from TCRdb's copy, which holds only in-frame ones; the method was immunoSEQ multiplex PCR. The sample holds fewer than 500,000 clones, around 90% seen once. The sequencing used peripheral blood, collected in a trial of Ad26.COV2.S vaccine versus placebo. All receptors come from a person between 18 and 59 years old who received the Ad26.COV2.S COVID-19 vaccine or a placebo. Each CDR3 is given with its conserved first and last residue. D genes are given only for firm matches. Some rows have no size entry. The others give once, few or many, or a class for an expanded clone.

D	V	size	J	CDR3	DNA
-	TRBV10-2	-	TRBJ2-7	CATGVGPYEQYF	TGCGCCACCGGAGTCGGCCCCTACGAGCAGTACTTC
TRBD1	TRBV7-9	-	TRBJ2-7	CASSQQGTIPSEQYF	TGTGCCAGCAGCCAACAGGGGACAATTCCGTCCGAGCAGTACTTC
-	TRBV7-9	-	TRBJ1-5	CASSEGGQPQHF	TGTGCCAGCAGCGAAGGGGGTCAGCCCCAGCATTTT
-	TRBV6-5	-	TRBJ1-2	CASSQRDIQGYTF	TGTGCCAGCAGTCAACGGGACATTCAGGGCTACACCTTC
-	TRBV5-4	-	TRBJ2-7	CASSPGQAYYEQYF	TGTGCCAGCAGCCCAGGACAAGCGTACTACGAGCAGTACTTC
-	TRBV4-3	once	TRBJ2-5	CASSLSTWETQYF	TGCGCCAGCAGCCTTTCGACTTGGGAGACCCAGTACTTC
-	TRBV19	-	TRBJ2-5	CASSIDGVTGSYF	TGTGCCAGTAGTATAGATGGTGTTACAGGATCATACTTC
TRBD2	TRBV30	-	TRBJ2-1	CAWSLAGVSEQFF	TGTGCCTGGAGTCTGGCGGGAGTTAGTGAGCAGTTCTTC
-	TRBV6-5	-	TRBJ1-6	CASSYGGGFLALHF	TGTGCCAGCAGTTACGGGGGCGGTTTCTTAGCCCTCCACTTT
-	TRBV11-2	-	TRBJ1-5	CASSLDRNQPQHF	TGTGCCAGCAGCTTAGATCGGAATCAGCCCCAGCATTTT
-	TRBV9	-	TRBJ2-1	CASSVDGTPYNEQFF	TGTGCCAGCAGCGTAGACGGGACTCCCTACAATGAGCAGTTCTTC
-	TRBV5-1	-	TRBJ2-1	CASSLSGSGAYNEQFF	TGCGCCAGCAGCCTATCCGGGTCTGGGGCCTACAATGAGCAGTTCTTC
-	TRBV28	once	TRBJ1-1	CASSFKFFENTEAFF	TGTGCCAGCAGTTTTAAATTTTTCGAGAACACTGAAGCTTTCTTT
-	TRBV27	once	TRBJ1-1	CASSGGQNTEAFF	TGTGCCAGCAGTGGCGGACAGAACACTGAAGCTTTCTTT
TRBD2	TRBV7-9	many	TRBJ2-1	CASSLGTSAKSYNEQFF	TGTGCCAGCAGCTTAGGGACTAGCGCTAAATCCTACAATGAGCAGTTCTTC
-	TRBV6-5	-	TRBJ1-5	CASSYSGGNQPQHF	TGTGCCAGCAGTTACTCCGGGGGCAATCAGCCCCAGCATTTT
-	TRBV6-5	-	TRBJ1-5	CASSYSGSFNQPQHF	TGTGCCAGCAGTTACTCGGGGTCCTTCAATCAGCCCCAGCATTTT
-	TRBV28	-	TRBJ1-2	CASSPRPWTYTF	TGTGCCAGCAGTCCACGCCCCTGGACCTACACCTTC
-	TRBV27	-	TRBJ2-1	CASSFLGGSYNEQFF	TGTGCCAGCAGTTTTCTGGGCGGCTCCTACAATGAGCAGTTCTTC
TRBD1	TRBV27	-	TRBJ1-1	CASSPSGQGLRTEAFF	TGTGCCAGCAGTCCTTCGGGACAGGGGCTTCGCACTGAAGCTTTCTTT
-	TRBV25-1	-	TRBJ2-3	CASSTVGVGADTQYF	TGTGCCAGCAGCACAGTGGGGGTAGGGGCAGATACGCAGTATTTT
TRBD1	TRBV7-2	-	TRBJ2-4	CASSQQGRTVAKNIQYF	TGTGCCAGCAGCCAACAGGGGAGAACAGTAGCCAAAAACATTCAGTACTTC
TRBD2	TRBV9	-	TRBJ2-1	CASSPRLAPYNEQFF	TGTGCCAGCAGCCCCCGACTAGCGCCCTACAATGAGCAGTTCTTC
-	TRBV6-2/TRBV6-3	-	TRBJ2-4	CASSYGEWIQYF	TGTGCCAGCAGTTACGGAGAGTGGATTCAGTACTTC
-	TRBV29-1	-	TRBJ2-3	CSVLLRDTQYF	TGCAGCGTCCTTTTAAGAGATACGCAGTATTTT
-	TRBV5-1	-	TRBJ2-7	CASRFRDTPYEQYF	TGCGCCAGCAGGTTCCGGGACACCCCCTACGAGCAGTACTTC
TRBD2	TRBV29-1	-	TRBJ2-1	CSVEDLSGRAYEQFF	TGCAGCGTTGAAGATCTTAGCGGGAGGGCCTATGAGCAGTTCTTC
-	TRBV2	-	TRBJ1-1	CASRGWAEAFF	TGTGCCAGCAGGGGGTGGGCTGAAGCTTTCTTT
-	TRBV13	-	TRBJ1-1	CASSRTQGLLAAFF	TGTGCCAGCAGCCGAACCCAGGGGCTGCTCGCAGCTTTCTTT
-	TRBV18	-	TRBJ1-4	CASSPPRPSLNEKLFF	TGTGCCAGCTCACCACCCAGGCCCAGTCTTAATGAAAAACTGTTTTTT